Shown below are 32 T cell receptor beta chains from a single sample sequenced in a study of T-cell reconstitution after alpha-beta-depleted transplantation in children. Molecular barcoding with unique molecular identifiers was used for the TCRbeta library. TCRdb independently ran MiXCR on the PCR reads; one entry per CDR3 protein. In the table there are about 610,000 distinct CDR3 sequences, roughly 10% of which are singletons. Source: PBMCs from the stem cell graft donor, taken from the stem cell graft. Receptor source: a human donor who donated a stem cell graft to a child with acute myeloid leukemia.

This clonotype was found a few times. This sequence joins TRBV3-1 and TRBJ2-2; D not resolved. The CDR3 spans 14 residues. Germline V gene sequence: CDR1 LGHDT, CDR2 YNNKEL (reference sequence). With 4 bases removed from V and 5 bases from J, the gap between germline ends came to 11 bases. CDR3 in amino acids: CASSRVEWTGELFF. The CDR3 bases are TGTGCCAGCAGCCGGGTTGAGTGGACCGGGGAGCTGTTTTTT. Full variable domain (outside the CDR3, taken from reference TRBV3-1 and TRBJ2-2): DTAVSQTPKYLVTQMGNDKSIKCEQNLGHDTMYWYKQDSKKFLKIMFSYNNKELIINETVPNRFSPKSPDKAHLNLHINSLELGDSAVYFCASSRVEWTGELFFGEGSRLTVL.

This clonotype was seen a few times. The rearrangement joins TRBV7-6 to TRBJ2-5, with D uncertain. The germline V gene encodes CDR1 SGHVS and CDR2 FNYEAQ. V gave up 5 bases and J gave up 3 bases, with 13 bases separating them. There are 14 residues in the CDR3. The CDR3 coding sequence is TGTGCCAGCAGCGTACTGGGTTGGGAAGAGACCCAGTACTTC. This sequence encodes CASSVLGWEETQYF.

In this sample, this clonotype turned up many times. This chain links TRBV20-1 with TRBJ2-1, with 9 bases aligning to TRBD2. This CDR3 has 14 residues. V was clipped by 0 bases and J by 7 bases; unmatched bases: 4. CDR1 is DFQATT and CDR2 is SNEGSKA in the germline V gene (reference sequence). The CDR3 DNA is TGCAGTGCTAGAGATGCGGGAGGGGGAAATGAGCAGTTCTTC. Its protein product is CSARDAGGGNEQFF.

This clonotype was seen ten or more times. V gene TRBV29-1 combines with J gene TRBJ2-7; D not certain. V was clipped by 5 bases and J by 6 bases, with 14 bases between them. Per germline, CDR1 SQVTM and CDR2 ANQGSEA. The CDR3 loop spans 12 amino acids. The CDR3 DNA is TGCAGCGTTTCCGGCTTTGGGTTCGAGCAGTACTTC. The encoded protein is CSVSGFGFEQYF.

Ten or more counts support this clonotype. V is TRBV7-2 and J is TRBJ1-5; 11 bases match TRBD1. Per germline, CDR1 SGHTA and CDR2 FQGNSA. The CDR3 is 17 amino acids. Trimming removed 0 bases from V and 7 bases from J; junction bases left unmatched: 8. CDR3 sequence: CASSLASRTGGRQPQHF. Here the CDR3 DNA reads TGTGCCAGCAGCTTAGCGAGTAGGACAGGGGGCCGGCAGCCCCAGCATTTT.

This clonotype was seen repeatedly, ten times or more. V gene TRBV29-1 combines with J gene TRBJ2-3, with D perhaps TRBD1 (5 bases). Trimming pared 0 bases from V and 4 bases from J, leaving 8 bases between. The CDR3 loop spans 13 amino acids. The germline V gene has CDR1 SQVTM and CDR2 ANQGSEA. In nucleotides, the CDR3 is TGCAGCGTTGAAGAGGGGCTCGCAGATACGCAGTATTTT. Protein sequence: CSVEEGLADTQYF.

The genes are TRBV29-1 and TRBJ2-5; D unclear. The CDR3 length is 10 residues. Germline CDR1 SQVTM, CDR2 ANQGSEA. V was trimmed by 7 bases and J by 8 bases, leaving 11 bases between them. CDR3 in DNA: TGCAGCGCCGCTTCTTACACCCAGTACTTC. Amino acids: CSAASYTQYF. Full variable domain (missing parts from reference TRBV29-1 and TRBJ2-5): SAVISQKPSRDICQRGTSLTIQCQVDSQVTMMFWYRQQPGQSLTLIATANQGSEATYESGFVIDKFPISRPNLTFSTLTVSNMSPEDSSIYLCSAASYTQYFGPGTRLLVL.

A few counts support this clonotype. The chain has TRBV25-1 and TRBJ2-5, with 10 bases aligning to TRBD2. Germline V gene data show CDR1 as MGHDK and CDR2 as SYGVNS. J was trimmed by 4 bases and V by 2 bases; bases with no gene match: 4. The CDR3 extends over 15 amino acids. CDR3 bases: TGTGCCAGCAGTGAAAAAACTAGCGGGGCAGAGACCCAGTACTTC. This encodes CASSEKTSGAETQYF.

This clonotype has ten or more counts. The chain carries TRBV7-2 and TRBJ2-1; TRBD2 agrees at 7 bases. Trimming took 5 bases from V and 6 from J; bases not matched to a gene: 13. The germline V gene has CDR1 SGHTA and CDR2 FQGNSA. There are 16 residues in the CDR3. The CDR3 sequence: CASSPLPKSGTNEQFF. The CDR3 region has the DNA TGTGCCAGCAGCCCGCTGCCTAAAAGCGGGACCAATGAGCAGTTCTTC.

J is TRBJ2-1 and V is TRBV3-1; 13 nucleotides match TRBD2. After removal of 4 bases from V and 5 bases from J, the junction contained 8 bases not matched to a gene. Germline loops: CDR1 LGHDT, CDR2 YNNKEL (reference sequence). The CDR3 spans 17 residues. The CDR3 spells CASSLLSTSGRNNEQFF. In nucleotides, the CDR3 is TGTGCCAGCAGCCTCCTTTCGACTAGCGGGAGGAACAATGAGCAGTTCTTC.

This clonotype has just a few counts. The chain joins TRBV25-1 to TRBJ2-1; the match to TRBD1 covers 9 bases. The V gene end was trimmed by 4 bases and the J gene end by 9 bases; junction bases not matched to a gene: 10. Germline V lookup: CDR1 MGHDK, CDR2 SYGVNS. This CDR3 is 15 amino acids long. The CDR3 reads CASSASGTGNAEQFF. DNA for the CDR3: TGTGCCAGCAGTGCTTCCGGGACAGGGAACGCTGAGCAGTTCTTC. The full variable domain, completed using reference TRBV25-1 and TRBJ2-1, is EADIYQTPRYLVIGTGKKITLECSQTMGHDKMYWYQQDPGMELHLIHYSYGVNSTEKGDLSSESTVSRIRTEHFPLTLESARPSHTSQYLCASSASGTGNAEQFFGPGTRLTVL.

For this clonotype: A single base separates this from a much larger clone, so it may be a read error. The genes are TRBV12-3 or TRBV12-4 and TRBJ2-4; maybe TRBD1 (6 bases). The CDR3 extends over 15 amino acids. The CDR3 here is CASSFDGQLKNFQYF. The CDR3 DNA reads TGTGCCAGCAGTTTTGATGGACAGTTAAAAAACTTTCAGTACTTC.

This clonotype has ten or more counts. CDR3 nucleotide sequence: TGCAGTGCTAGGAGACGGACCGCCCCAATGGAGCAGTTCTTC. It specifies CSARRRTAPMEQFF. The chain carries TRBV20-1 and TRBJ2-1; no clear D gene. This CDR3 is 14 amino acids long. Deletions cut 3 bases from V and 10 bases from J, with 19 bases between. Per the germline V gene, CDR1 is DFQATT and CDR2 is SNEGSKA (reference sequence).

At least ten counts were recorded for this clonotype. The genes are TRBV10-2 and TRBJ2-7, with D tentatively TRBD2 (6 bases). This CDR3 region has 13 residues. Germline V lookup: CDR1 WSHSY, CDR2 SAAADI. V was cut by 4 bases and J by 6 bases, with 13 bases left in between. For the CDR3, the DNA is TGCGCCAGCAGTGGACTAGGGCAGGGCGAGCAGTACTTC. It yields the protein CASSGLGQGEQYF.

Here the CDR3 DNA reads TGTGCCTGGGGTGGCTCCTACGAGCAGTACTTC. Encoded protein: CAWGGSYEQYF. The gene calls are TRBV30 and TRBJ2-7; D ambiguous. The V and J ends lost 5 bases and 0 bases respectively, with 5 bases between them. This CDR3 is built from 11 residues. Germline V gene lookup returns CDR1 GTSNPN and CDR2 SVGIG (reference sequence). The entire variable domain, with the rest obtained from reference TRBV30 and TRBJ2-7, is as follows: SQTIHQWPATLVQPVGSPLSLECTVEGTSNPNLYWYRQAAGRGLQLLFYSVGIGQISSEVPQNLSASRPQDRQFILSSKKLLLSDSGFYLCAWGGSYEQYFGPGTRLTVT.

This clonotype was found a few times. This chain links TRBV7-9 with TRBJ2-1, with 7 bases aligning to TRBD1. This CDR3 has 15 residues. CDR1 is SEHNR and CDR2 is FQNEAQ in the germline V gene (reference sequence). V lost 1 base and J lost 4; bases outside the gene matches: 4. This CDR3 reads CASSLDGTEYNEQFF. The CDR3 coding sequence is TGTGCCAGCAGCTTAGACGGGACAGAATACAATGAGCAGTTCTTC.

V gene TRBV24-1 combines with J gene TRBJ2-3; unclear D gene. Germline CDR1 is KGHDR and CDR2 is SFDVKD. The CDR3 is 16 residues long. V lost 4 bases to trimming and J lost 1 base, with 14 bases between them. CDR3 sequence (DNA): TGTGCCACCAGTGACCCTCAAGGGCTCGGCACAGATACGCAGTATTTT. It translates to CATSDPQGLGTDTQYF.

The table lists this clonotype with a few counts. The chain uses TRBV6-1 and TRBJ2-7; 8 bases match TRBD1. This CDR3 is built from 13 residues. Per the germline V gene, CDR1 is MNHNS and CDR2 is SASEGT. V lost 7 bases to trimming and J lost 4 bases; unmatched junction nucleotides: 6. The CDR3 sequence is CASKETGEYEQYF. CDR3 sequence (DNA): TGTGCCAGCAAGGAGACAGGGGAATACGAGCAGTACTTC.

The V gene is TRBV9, the J gene TRBJ1-1; TRBD1 aligns across 7 bases. After removal of 0 bases from V and 1 base from J, the junction contained 12 bases not matched to a gene. The CDR3 totals 18 residues. Germline CDR1 SGDLS, CDR2 YYNGEE. CDR3 region: CASSVGQGESWGNTEAFF. CDR3 sequence (DNA): TGTGCCAGCAGCGTAGGGCAGGGGGAGTCATGGGGGAACACTGAAGCTTTCTTT.

In its sample, this clonotype was seen many times. The V and J genes are TRBV7-2 and TRBJ2-7, with D perhaps matching TRBD2 (6 bases). V lost 5 bases, J lost 5 bases, and 13 bases lay in between. This CDR3 has 13 residues. In germline, CDR1 is SGHTA, CDR2 FQGNSA. For the CDR3, the DNA is TGTGCCAGCAGCAGTAGCGGAGGCAACGAGCAGTACTTC. Protein product: CASSSSGGNEQYF.

The chain uses TRBV20-1 and TRBJ2-5, with 10 nucleotides matching TRBD2. Unmatched junction bases numbered 10, after V lost 5 bases and J lost 4 bases. CDR1 and CDR2 (germline): DFQATT, SNEGSKA (reference sequence). The CDR3 runs 15 residues. The CDR3 spells CSASSGSVSGETQYF. The CDR3 DNA is TGCAGTGCTTCTAGCGGGAGTGTGTCGGGAGAGACCCAGTACTTC.

This clonotype appeared a few times. V gene TRBV6-2 or TRBV6-3 combines with J gene TRBJ2-7, with TRBD1 as a possible D gene (6 bases). V was trimmed by 0 bases and J by 3 bases, leaving 12 bases between them. The CDR3 is made up of 15 amino acids. In germline, CDR1 is MNHEY, CDR2 SVGEGT. The CDR3: CASSYSTGEVYEQYF. The CDR3 DNA follows: TGTGCCAGCAGTTACTCGACAGGAGAAGTCTACGAGCAGTACTTC.

This clonotype came up a few times. The chain is built from TRBV10-3 and TRBJ2-3; 8 bases map to TRBD2. After removal of 6 bases from V and 0 bases from J, the junction contained 8 bases not matched to a gene. Germline V gene lookup returns CDR1 ENHRY and CDR2 SYGVKD. The CDR3 extends over 16 amino acids. The CDR3: CAIRAGAGDSTDTQYF. CDR3 nucleotide sequence: TGTGCCATCAGGGCGGGAGCGGGAGACAGCACAGATACGCAGTATTTT.

This clonotype was found many times. The V and J genes are TRBV7-2 and TRBJ2-1; possible D gene TRBD2, 6 bases. The germline gives CDR1 SGHTA, CDR2 FQGNSA. The V end lost 2 bases, the J end lost 0 bases, and 14 bases lay between the germline ends. The CDR3 sequence is 17 residues long. CDR3 nucleotide sequence: TGTGCCAGCAGCTTACGTGGTAGCGGAGCCTCCTACAATGAGCAGTTCTTC. As protein: CASSLRGSGASYNEQFF.

The chain uses TRBV19 and TRBJ1-2; 10 positions agree with TRBD1. Per germline, CDR1 LNHDA and CDR2 SQIVND (reference sequence). There are 14 residues in the CDR3. V lost 2 bases and J lost 8; bases outside the gene matches: 5. The CDR3 DNA reads as TGTGCCAGTAGTATAAGGGACAGGGGACGCGGCTACACCTTC. Its translation: CASSIRDRGRGYTF.

This clonotype was counted ten times or more. The rearrangement links TRBV5-1 to TRBJ2-5; a weak D match, TRBD1 (6 bases). Germline CDR1 and CDR2: SGHRS and YFSETQ. V shed 7 bases and J shed 5 bases, with 15 bases lying between them. This CDR3 has 13 residues. This CDR3 reads CASRGHFEETQYF. Written as DNA, the CDR3 is TGCGCCAGCCGGGGACATTTTGAGGAGACCCAGTACTTC.

The chain recombines TRBV10-3 with TRBJ2-2; 9 nucleotides line up with TRBD1. The trim removed 6 bases at V and 5 bases at J, leaving 4 bases unmatched. The germline V gene has CDR1 ENHRY and CDR2 SYGVKD. The CDR3 loop spans 14 amino acids. In DNA, the CDR3 is TGTGCCATCAGGGGGGACAGGGAAACCGGGGAGCTGTTTTTT. It encodes CAIRGDRETGELFF.

Written as DNA, the CDR3 is TGTGCCAGTATAGGTTCAGCGGGAAGGAACAATGAGCAGTTCTTC. Translated, it gives CASIGSAGRNNEQFF. This sequence joins TRBV19 and TRBJ2-1; TRBD2 agrees at 7 bases. The germline V gene has CDR1 LNHDA and CDR2 SQIVND (reference sequence). Unmatched junction bases numbered 11, after V lost 7 bases and J lost 5 bases. CDR3 length: 15 amino acids.

This clonotype was found a few times. This chain uses TRBV7-3 with TRBJ2-1; D uncertain. The CDR3 loop spans 15 amino acids. CDR1 and CDR2 from the germline V gene are SGHTA and FQGTGA. V was clipped by 5 bases and J by 5 bases, with 16 bases between them. The DNA for the CDR3 is TGTGCCAGCAGCCCCTCCCCGGCCCGAGACAATGAGCAGTTCTTC. This gives the protein CASSPSPARDNEQFF. Full variable domain (remainder filled in from reference TRBV7-3 and TRBJ2-1): GAGVSQTPSNKVTEKGKYVELRCDPISGHTALYWYRQSLGQGPEFLIYFQGTGAADDSGLPNDRFFAVRPEGSVSTLKIQRTERGDSAVYLCASSPSPARDNEQFFGPGTRLTVL.

The rearrangement joins TRBV7-3 to TRBJ2-7; D remains unclear. In germline, CDR1 is SGHTA, CDR2 FQGTGA. The CDR3 is made up of 13 amino acids. The V gene lost 3 bases and the J gene lost 4 bases, with 10 bases spanning the gap. CDR3 DNA sequence: TGTGCCAGCAGCTTTTTCAAGGGTTACGAGCAGTACTTC. It yields the protein CASSFFKGYEQYF.

This clonotype occurred a few times. V and J are TRBV29-1 and TRBJ1-5; D unresolved. CDR1 is SQVTM, CDR2 ANQGSEA, per germline. The CDR3 is 14 amino acids. Trimming took off 6 bases at V and 3 bases at J, with 15 bases between the two ends. The CDR3 spells CSVLVALNNQPQHF. As DNA, the CDR3 is TGCAGCGTCCTAGTAGCCCTGAACAATCAGCCCCAGCATTTT.

This clonotype was counted ten times or more. V and J are TRBV6-2 or TRBV6-3 and TRBJ2-7, with TRBD2 matching over 9 bases. Germline lookup yields CDR1 MNHEY and CDR2 SVGEGT. The CDR3 loop spans 13 amino acids. Trimming cost V 6 bases and J 2 bases; bases outside gene matches: 2. CDR3 DNA: TGTGCCAGCAGATTAGCGGGAGCCTACGAGCAGTACTTC. Translation: CASRLAGAYEQYF.